A single sample gave rise to the 28 T cell receptor beta chains below, sequenced in a study of T cells in narcolepsy. Method: immunoSEQ multiplex PCR; TCRdb's copy keeps in-frame clones and lacks some. The sample includes about 22,000 clones, about 80% of them seen just once. The material sequenced was memory (CD45RA-) CD4+ T cells from blood. The source is a human donor in good health.

The chain has TRBV5-1 and TRBJ1-1; weak D call: TRBD1 (6 bases). CDR3 length equals 17 residues. Germline CDR1 and CDR2: SGHRS and YFSETQ. Trimming pared 3 bases from V and 0 bases from J, leaving 18 bases between. CDR3 sequence (DNA): TGCGCCAGCAGCTCCCAGGGGTTTGGGTCGATGAACACTGAAGCTTTCTTT. Translation gives CASSSQGFGSMNTEAFF.

The chain links TRBV9 to TRBJ2-3, with D tentatively TRBD2 (5 bases). Trimming left V 5 bases short and J 4 bases short, with 8 bases between. The germline CDR1 and CDR2 sequences are SGDLS and YYNGEE. CDR3 length: 12 residues. The CDR3 region is CASSKLADTQYF. CDR3 coding DNA: TGTGCCAGCAGTAAACTAGCAGATACGCAGTATTTT.

The rearrangement links TRBV13 to TRBJ2-3, with D possibly matching TRBD1 (6 bases). CDR1 and CDR2 (germline): PRHDT, FYEKMQ (reference sequence). The length of the CDR3 is 15 residues. Trimming stripped 5 bases from V and 2 bases from J, with 14 bases between. CDR3 bases: TGTGCCAGCAGCCGATACAGGGCGAACACAGATACGCAGTATTTT. It translates to CASSRYRANTDTQYF.

This clone showed up just a few times. The rearrangement uses TRBV5-8 and TRBJ1-6; maybe TRBD1 (6 bases). The germline V gene encodes CDR1 SGHTS and CDR2 YDEGEE. Trimming stripped 8 bases from V and 13 bases from J, with 16 bases between. The CDR3 covers 12 residues. The CDR3 loop reads CASPPWGGPLHF. In DNA, the CDR3 is TGTGCCAGTCCCCCCTGGGGGGGCCCCCTCCACTTT.

This clone was detected only once. V and J are TRBV9 and TRBJ2-5, with D tentatively TRBD1 (6 bases). The germline V and J ends were trimmed by 4 bases and 5 bases, with 15 bases remaining between them. Germline loops: CDR1 SGDLS, CDR2 YYNGEE. The CDR3 covers 14 residues. The CDR3 loop reads CASSLLGAGETQYF. Written as DNA, the CDR3 is TGTGCCAGCAGCCTCCTGGGGGCCGGGGAGACCCAGTACTTC.

The chain carries TRBV5-6 and TRBJ1-2, with a tentative D call TRBD1 (6 bases). Trimming stripped 4 bases from V and 4 bases from J, with 14 bases between. This CDR3 region has 14 residues. Germline CDR1 reads SGHDT; CDR2 reads YYEEEE. The CDR3 reads CASSQGQNVYGYTF. CDR3 nucleotides: TGTGCCAGCAGCCAAGGACAGAATGTCTATGGCTACACCTTC.

V gene TRBV7-2 combines with J gene TRBJ2-5, with 7 nucleotides matching TRBD1. The CDR3 spans 15 residues. The V gene end was trimmed by 5 bases and the J gene end by 1 base; junction bases not matched to a gene: 7. The germline gives CDR1 SGHTA, CDR2 FQGNSA. CDR3 residues: CASSQSQGLQETQYF. CDR3 DNA: TGTGCCAGCAGCCAATCACAGGGGCTCCAAGAGACCCAGTACTTC.

V and J are TRBV7-2 and TRBJ2-3; D possibly corresponds to TRBD2 (6 bases). The V gene lost 5 bases and the J gene lost 2 bases, with 20 bases spanning the gap. CDR1 SGHTA and CDR2 FQGNSA come from the germline V gene. This CDR3 contains 17 residues. CDR3 loop: CASSPSGVGRYTDTQYF. The CDR3 nucleotides read TGTGCCAGCAGCCCATCGGGGGTTGGGCGATACACAGATACGCAGTATTTT.

The sample holds a few counts of this clone. The rearrangement links TRBV6-6 to TRBJ2-7, with D possibly being TRBD1 (6 bases). CDR3 length equals 13 residues. Trimming took 7 bases from V and 1 from J, leaving 11 bases between them. Germline CDR1 is MNHNY and CDR2 is SVGAGI (reference sequence). The CDR3 sequence: CASKMGASYEQYF. The CDR3 DNA sequence: TGTGCCAGCAAAATGGGGGCATCCTACGAGCAGTACTTC.

This chain links TRBV7-9 with TRBJ2-2; a weak D match, TRBD1 (6 bases). The germline gives CDR1 SEHNR, CDR2 FQNEAQ (reference sequence). CDR3 length: 16 residues. Trimming took 0 bases from V and 1 from J, leaving 9 bases between them. The CDR3 bases are TGTGCCAGCAGCTTAGCGACGGGACAGAACACCGGGGAGCTGTTTTTT. Encoded protein: CASSLATGQNTGELFF.

The V gene is TRBV6-6, the J gene TRBJ1-6, with D tentatively TRBD1 (6 bases). Germline values: CDR1 MNHNY, CDR2 SVGAGI (reference sequence). The CDR3 consists of 14 residues. Trimming took 11 bases from V and 7 from J, leaving 18 bases between them. The CDR3 DNA reads TGTGCCGGCTCCCTGGAGGGGGGCAATTCACCCCTCCACTTT. Amino acid sequence: CAGSLEGGNSPLHF.

This rearrangement joins TRBV19 to TRBJ1-1; a possible D gene is TRBD1 (6 bases). Germline V gene data show CDR1 as LNHDA and CDR2 as SQIVND (reference sequence). The CDR3 runs to 13 residues. The V gene lost 4 bases and the J gene lost 5 bases, with 11 bases spanning the gap. CDR3 DNA sequence: TGTGCCAGTAGTAAGTTCCAGGGGACTGAAGCTTTCTTT. This translates into CASSKFQGTEAFF.

The chain is built from TRBV6-5 and TRBJ2-1; 10 bases line up with TRBD1. Unmatched junction bases numbered 8, after V lost 5 bases and J lost 10 bases. CDR3 length equals 14 residues. Germline values: CDR1 MNHEY, CDR2 SVGAGI. The CDR3 sequence: CASSGGQGTGEQFF. In nucleotides, the CDR3 is TGTGCCAGCAGTGGGGGACAGGGGACTGGCGAGCAGTTCTTC.

This chain joins TRBV5-1 and TRBJ2-2; D unresolved. The V end was cut by 0 bases, the J end by 0 bases, with 6 bases between. Germline V gene data show CDR1 as SGHRS and CDR2 as YFSETQ. The CDR3 is made up of 15 amino acids. CDR3 nucleotides: TGCGCCAGCAGCTTGGACAACGCGAACACCGGGGAGCTGTTTTTT. Protein sequence: CASSLDNANTGELFF.

This clone was recorded a few times. The rearrangement joins TRBV6-4 to TRBJ1-4; D perhaps matches TRBD1 (5 bases). Trimming pared 2 bases from V and 1 base from J, leaving 17 bases between. Germline V gene lookup returns CDR1 MRHNA and CDR2 SNTAGT. CDR3 length equals 18 residues. The CDR3 DNA reads as TGTGCCAGCAGTGACGGGGAGGCAGGGCGGTTAACTAATGAAAAACTGTTTTTT. It encodes CASSDGEAGRLTNEKLFF.

This chain connects TRBV6-1 to TRBJ1-1; D not resolved. Trimming shortened V by 6 bases and J by 2 bases, and 4 bases separated the two germline ends. The CDR3 spans 11 residues. Germline V lookup: CDR1 MNHNS, CDR2 SASEGT. Written as DNA, the CDR3 is TGTGCCAGCAGGGGTAACACTGAAGCTTTCTTT. Translation gives CASRGNTEAFF.

About this clone: The same CDR3 can be traced to other DNA sequences in this sample. The chain recombines TRBV6-1 with TRBJ2-5; D is ambiguous. V dropped 0 bases and J dropped 5 bases, with 7 bases sitting between them. From germline, CDR1 is MNHNS and CDR2 SASEGT. The CDR3 totals 13 residues. The CDR3 bases are TGTGCCAGCAGTGAAGCCATCGGGGAGACCCAGTACTTC. It yields the protein CASSEAIGETQYF.

J is TRBJ2-6 and V is TRBV2; D uncertain. Per the germline V gene, CDR1 is SNHLY and CDR2 is FYNNEI. V was cut by 6 bases and J by 3 bases, with 15 bases left in between. This CDR3 has 16 residues. CDR3: CASRVGKFGGANVLTF. CDR3 coding DNA: TGTGCCAGCAGAGTAGGGAAATTCGGTGGGGCCAACGTCCTGACTTTC.

The chain links TRBV19 to TRBJ2-2; D is unclear. Germline V gives CDR1 LNHDA, CDR2 SQIVND (reference sequence). This CDR3 has 13 residues. V dropped 7 bases and J dropped 6 bases, with 12 bases sitting between them. CDR3 amino acids: CASTIEMSGELFF. The CDR3 DNA reads TGTGCCAGTACCATTGAAATGTCCGGGGAGCTGTTTTTT.

This chain connects TRBV11-2 to TRBJ2-7; D is uncertain. The CDR3 runs 13 residues. Per the germline V gene, CDR1 is SGHAT and CDR2 is FQNNGV. V lost 6 bases and J lost 5, with 14 bases in between. CDR3 coding DNA: TGTGCCAGCAGATCTTACCGGCGAGACGAGCAGTACTTC. It is translated as CASRSYRRDEQYF.

This clone was counted between two and nine times. The chain uses TRBV18 and TRBJ2-7; TRBD2 agrees at 9 bases. This CDR3 has 14 residues. The V gene's germline CDR1 is KGHSH and CDR2 LQKENI. Trimming took 3 bases from V and 3 from J; bases not matched to a gene: 3. The chain's CDR3 is CASSPSGGHYEQYF. The CDR3 nucleotides are TGTGCCAGCTCACCGAGCGGGGGGCACTACGAGCAGTACTTC.

The gene calls are TRBV13 and TRBJ2-3; D is undetermined. With 0 bases removed from V and 2 bases from J, the gap between germline ends came to 9 bases. CDR3 length equals 15 residues. CDR1 and CDR2 (germline): PRHDT, FYEKMQ (reference sequence). This CDR3 is CASSLGDIYTDTQYF. The CDR3 DNA sequence: TGTGCCAGCAGCTTAGGCGACATATACACAGATACGCAGTATTTT.

The chain is built from TRBV7-2 and TRBJ1-4; no definite D call. Germline V gene sequence: CDR1 SGHTA, CDR2 FQGNSA. The CDR3 sequence is 14 residues long. Trimming took off 5 bases at V and 5 bases at J, with 12 bases between the two ends. CDR3 nucleotide sequence: TGTGCCAGCAGCAGACCGGGTCCCAATGAAAAACTGTTTTTT. As protein: CASSRPGPNEKLFF.

This chain connects TRBV2 to TRBJ2-5, with D maybe TRBD2 (5 bases). The V gene lost 6 bases and the J gene lost 7 bases, with 24 bases spanning the gap. The CDR3 is 16 residues long. Germline CDR1 SNHLY, CDR2 FYNNEI. The CDR3 sequence: CASRAVLGGSMGTQYF. The CDR3 DNA sequence: TGTGCCAGCAGGGCCGTTTTGGGCGGGTCAATGGGGACCCAGTACTTC.

The V and J genes are TRBV6-5 and TRBJ1-4; D might be TRBD1 (5 bases). This CDR3 comprises 14 residues. Deletions cut 3 bases from V and 7 bases from J, with 12 bases between. CDR1 MNHEY and CDR2 SVGAGI come from the germline V gene. Here the CDR3 DNA reads TGTGCCAGCAGTTATGGCAGGGTCGGTGAAAAACTGTTTTTT. It encodes CASSYGRVGEKLFF.

The rearrangement links TRBV5-1 to TRBJ2-5, with TRBD1 identical over 8 bases. CDR1 and CDR2 from the germline V gene are SGHRS and YFSETQ. The trim removed 0 bases at V and 4 bases at J, leaving 5 bases unmatched. The CDR3 loop spans 15 amino acids. In nucleotides, the CDR3 is TGCGCCAGCAGCTTGGGGACAGGGTATCGAGAGACCCAGTACTTC. Amino acid sequence: CASSLGTGYRETQYF.

The chain employs TRBV27 and TRBJ2-1; D possibly corresponds to TRBD2 (5 bases). V lost 2 bases and J 5 bases, leaving 10 bases between the germline ends. The CDR3 has 14 amino acids. Germline V lookup: CDR1 MNHEY, CDR2 SMNVEV (reference sequence). The DNA of the CDR3 is TGTGCCAGCAGTTTAACAGCGGTGAACAATGAGCAGTTCTTC. As protein: CASSLTAVNNEQFF.

This sequence joins TRBV5-5 and TRBJ2-3, with 7 bases that match TRBD2. Germline CDR1 reads SGHKS; CDR2 reads YYEKEE (reference sequence). V shed 2 bases and J 3 bases; nucleotides not matched to a gene: 6. The CDR3 loop spans 15 amino acids. The chain's CDR3 is CASSLKAGKTDTQYF. CDR3 DNA sequence: TGTGCCAGCAGCTTAAAAGCGGGGAAAACAGATACGCAGTATTTT.